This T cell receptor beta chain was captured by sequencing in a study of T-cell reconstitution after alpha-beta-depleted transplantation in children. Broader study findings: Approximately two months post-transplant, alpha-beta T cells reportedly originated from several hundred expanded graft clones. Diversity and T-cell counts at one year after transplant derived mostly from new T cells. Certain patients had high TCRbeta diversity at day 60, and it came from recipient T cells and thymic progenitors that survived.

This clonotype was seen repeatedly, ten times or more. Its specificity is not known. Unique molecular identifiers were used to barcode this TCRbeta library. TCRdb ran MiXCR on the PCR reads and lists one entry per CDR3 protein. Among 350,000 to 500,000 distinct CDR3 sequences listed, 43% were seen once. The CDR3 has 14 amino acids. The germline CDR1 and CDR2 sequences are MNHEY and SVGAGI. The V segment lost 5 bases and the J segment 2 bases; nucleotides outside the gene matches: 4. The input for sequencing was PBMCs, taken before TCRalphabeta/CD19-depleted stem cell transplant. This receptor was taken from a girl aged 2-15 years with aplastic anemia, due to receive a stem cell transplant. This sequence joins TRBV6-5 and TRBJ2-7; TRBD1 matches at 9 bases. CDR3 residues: CASSNRGRAYEQYF. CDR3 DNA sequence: TGTGCCAGCAGTAACAGGGGGCGAGCCTACGAGCAGTACTTC.